This entry describes one T cell receptor beta chain. Its antigen remains undetermined. Within one base of it there is no much larger clone, and no base qualities were kept. Between the V and J ends, shortened by 8 bases and 2 bases respectively, the junction contains 13 bases. The germline V gene (reference sequence) supplies CDR1 MNHNY and CDR2 SVGAGI. The CDR3 goes from the cysteine to the phenylalanine over 13 residues. The only DNA kept is the CDR3, 39 bases in frame from the first base. This record comes from a study of CD8 T cells in ankylosing spondylitis (dated by TCRdb to 2017 to 2019). Study-wide context: To find TCR variants linked to disease, the study profiled T cell receptor beta repertoires in ankylosing spondylitis patients and healthy donors. The full study cohort comprised 25 ankylosing spondylitis patients and 110 or so healthy donors. Peripheral blood was sampled, and synovial fluid was also collected from ankylosing spondylitis patients.

The full study reports these points: Significant enrichment of the disease-linked clones was reported in matched synovial fluid samples from ankylosing spondylitis patients. Blood from ankylosing spondylitis patients appeared to be characterized by a TCR beta motif composed of about 8 highly homologous amino acid variants. Some motif variants had previously been reported in the synovial fluid and blood of reactive arthritis patients, which suggests shared mechanisms of disease initiation. In peripheral blood, the disease-linked clones were found at relatively low frequencies and had a CD8+ phenotype.

Sequenced using an Illumina HiSeq 2500. Quantitative 5'-RACE with molecular barcodes was the method used to prepare the TCR beta libraries. The study's own analysis went as follows. Disease-linked TCR variants were identified with a new computational method built on a probabilistic model of VDJ rearrangement. TCRdb cleaned the public reads at Q25 with fastp, built clones with MiXCR and kept in-frame beta chains. Rows merge per CDR3 protein into single entries with the most common DNA and genes. The V and J calls, along with clone size, are taken from TCRdb and not from the paper's own processing. This sample is represented by more than 600,000 distinct CDR3 sequences; under 20% of them were singletons. Roughly a fifth of the sample is in the top ten clones.

The sequence was obtained from a male donor with ankylosing spondylitis. Recombination joined TRBV6-6 with TRBJ2-7, with an unclear D gene assignment. Sequencing used blood, either unsorted or a sorted T cell fraction (not recorded which). The base sequence is TGTGCCAGCGAGGACCGCAGGACCTACGAGCAGTACTTC. Translation gives CASEDRRTYEQYF.